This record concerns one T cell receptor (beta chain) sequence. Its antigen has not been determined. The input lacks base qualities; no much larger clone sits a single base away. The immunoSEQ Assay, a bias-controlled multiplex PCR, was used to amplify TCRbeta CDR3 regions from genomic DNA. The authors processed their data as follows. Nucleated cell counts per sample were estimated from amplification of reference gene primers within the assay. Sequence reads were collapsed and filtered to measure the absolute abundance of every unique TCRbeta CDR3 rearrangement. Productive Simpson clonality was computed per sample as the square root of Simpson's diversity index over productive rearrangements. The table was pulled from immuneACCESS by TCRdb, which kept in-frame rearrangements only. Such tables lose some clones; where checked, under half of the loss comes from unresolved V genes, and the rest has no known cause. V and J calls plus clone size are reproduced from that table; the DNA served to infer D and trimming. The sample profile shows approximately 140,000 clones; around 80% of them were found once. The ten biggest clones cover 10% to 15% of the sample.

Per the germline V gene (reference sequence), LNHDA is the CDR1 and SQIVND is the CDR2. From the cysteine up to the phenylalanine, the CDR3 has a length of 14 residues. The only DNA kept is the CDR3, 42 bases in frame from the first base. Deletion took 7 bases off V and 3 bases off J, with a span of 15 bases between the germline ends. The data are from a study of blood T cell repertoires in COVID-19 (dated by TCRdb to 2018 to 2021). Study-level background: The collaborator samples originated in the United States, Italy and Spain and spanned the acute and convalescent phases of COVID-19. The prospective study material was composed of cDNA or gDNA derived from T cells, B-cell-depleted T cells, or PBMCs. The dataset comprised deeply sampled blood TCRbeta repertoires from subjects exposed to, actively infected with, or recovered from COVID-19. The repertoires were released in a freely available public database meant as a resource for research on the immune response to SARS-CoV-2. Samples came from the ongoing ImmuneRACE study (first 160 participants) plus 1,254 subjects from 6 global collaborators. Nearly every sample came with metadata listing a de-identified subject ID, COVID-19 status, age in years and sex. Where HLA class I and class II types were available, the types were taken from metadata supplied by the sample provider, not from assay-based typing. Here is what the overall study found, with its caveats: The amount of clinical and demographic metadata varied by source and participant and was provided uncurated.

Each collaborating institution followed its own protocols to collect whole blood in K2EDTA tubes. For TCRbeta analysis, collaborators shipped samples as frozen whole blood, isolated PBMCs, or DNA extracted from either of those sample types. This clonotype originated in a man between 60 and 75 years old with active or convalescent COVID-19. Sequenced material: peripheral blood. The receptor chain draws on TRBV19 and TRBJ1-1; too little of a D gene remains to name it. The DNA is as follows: TGTGCCAGTACAATGGAGCCGAGTTACACTGAAGCTTTCTTT. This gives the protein CASTMEPSYTEAFF.